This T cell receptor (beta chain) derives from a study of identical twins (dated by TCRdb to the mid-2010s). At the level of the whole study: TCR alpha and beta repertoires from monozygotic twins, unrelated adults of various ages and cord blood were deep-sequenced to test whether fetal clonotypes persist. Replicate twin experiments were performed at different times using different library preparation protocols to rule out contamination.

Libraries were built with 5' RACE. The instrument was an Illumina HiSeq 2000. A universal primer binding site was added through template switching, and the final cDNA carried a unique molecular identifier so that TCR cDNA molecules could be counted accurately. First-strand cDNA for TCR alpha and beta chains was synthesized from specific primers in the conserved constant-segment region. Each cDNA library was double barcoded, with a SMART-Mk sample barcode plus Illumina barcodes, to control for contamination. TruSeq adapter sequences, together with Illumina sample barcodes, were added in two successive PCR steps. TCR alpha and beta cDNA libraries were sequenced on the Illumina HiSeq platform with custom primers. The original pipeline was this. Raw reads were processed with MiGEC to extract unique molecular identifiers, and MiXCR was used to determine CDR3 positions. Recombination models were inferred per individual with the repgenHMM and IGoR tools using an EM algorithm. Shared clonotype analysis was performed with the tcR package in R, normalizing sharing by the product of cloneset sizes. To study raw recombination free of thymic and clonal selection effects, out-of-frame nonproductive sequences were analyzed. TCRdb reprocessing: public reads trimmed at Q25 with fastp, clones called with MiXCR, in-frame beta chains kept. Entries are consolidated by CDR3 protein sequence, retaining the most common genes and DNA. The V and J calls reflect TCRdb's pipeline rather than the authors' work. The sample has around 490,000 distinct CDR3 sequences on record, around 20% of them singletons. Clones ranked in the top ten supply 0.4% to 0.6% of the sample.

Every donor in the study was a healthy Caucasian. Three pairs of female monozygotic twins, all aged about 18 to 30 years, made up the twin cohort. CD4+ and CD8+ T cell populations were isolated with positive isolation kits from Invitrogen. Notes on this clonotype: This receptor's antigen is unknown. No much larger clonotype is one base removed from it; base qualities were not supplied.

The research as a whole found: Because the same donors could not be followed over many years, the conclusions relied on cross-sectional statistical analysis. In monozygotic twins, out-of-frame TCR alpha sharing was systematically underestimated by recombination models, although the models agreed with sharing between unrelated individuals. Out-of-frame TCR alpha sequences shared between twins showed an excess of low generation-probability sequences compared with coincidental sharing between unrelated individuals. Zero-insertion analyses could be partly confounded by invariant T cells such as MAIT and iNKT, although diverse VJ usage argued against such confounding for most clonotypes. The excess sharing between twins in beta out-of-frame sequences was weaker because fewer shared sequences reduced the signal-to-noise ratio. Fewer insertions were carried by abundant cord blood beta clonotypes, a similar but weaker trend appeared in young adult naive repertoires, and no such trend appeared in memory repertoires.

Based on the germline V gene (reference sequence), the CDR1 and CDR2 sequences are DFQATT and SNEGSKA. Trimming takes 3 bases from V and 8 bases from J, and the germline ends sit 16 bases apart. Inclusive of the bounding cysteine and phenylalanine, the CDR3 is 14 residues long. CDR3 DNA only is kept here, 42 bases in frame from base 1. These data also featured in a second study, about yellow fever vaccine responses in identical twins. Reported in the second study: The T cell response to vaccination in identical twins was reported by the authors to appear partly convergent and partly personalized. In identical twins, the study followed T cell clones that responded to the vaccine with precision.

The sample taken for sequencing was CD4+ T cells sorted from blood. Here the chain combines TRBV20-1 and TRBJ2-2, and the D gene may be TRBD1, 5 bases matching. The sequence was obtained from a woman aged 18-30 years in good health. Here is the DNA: TGCAGTGCTAGGGATGCGAAGCCAGGGGGGGAGCTGTTTTTT. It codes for CSARDAKPGGELFF.